This entry is about one T cell receptor (beta chain). Its antigen is still unknown. Per-base quality was not reported, and no clone a single base away is much larger than it. The entry originates in a study of blood T cell repertoires in COVID-19 (dated by TCRdb to 2018 to 2020). Study-wide context: The collaborator samples originated in the United States, Italy and Spain and spanned the acute and convalescent phases of COVID-19. The repertoires were released in a freely available public database meant as a resource for research on the immune response to SARS-CoV-2. The prospective study material was composed of cDNA or gDNA derived from T cells, B-cell-depleted T cells, or PBMCs. The dataset comprised deeply sampled blood TCRbeta repertoires from subjects exposed to, actively infected with, or recovered from COVID-19. Nearly every sample came with metadata listing a de-identified subject ID, COVID-19 status, age in years and sex. Where available, HLA class I and class II types were taken from metadata supplied by the sample provider and were not determined by assay-based typing. Samples came from the ongoing ImmuneRACE study (first 160 participants) plus 1,254 subjects from 6 global collaborators.

The CDR3 runs 14 amino acids, cysteine and phenylalanine included. Solely the CDR3 DNA is kept, with 42 bases framed from the first base. As encoded in the germline V gene, CDR1 is SGHRS while CDR2 is YFSETQ. V is pruned by 4 bases and J by 1 base, leaving 3 bases of the junction without a gene match. Overall results and qualifications from the work: The amount of clinical and demographic metadata varied by source and participant and was provided uncurated.

The immunoSEQ Assay, a bias-controlled multiplex PCR, was used to amplify TCRbeta CDR3 regions from genomic DNA. The authors processed their data as follows. Nucleated cell counts per sample were estimated from amplification of reference gene primers within the assay. To quantify the absolute abundance of each unique TCRbeta CDR3 rearrangement, sequence reads were collapsed and filtered. Productive Simpson clonality was computed per sample as the square root of Simpson's diversity index over productive rearrangements. In its TCRdb copy, this immuneACCESS table keeps in-frame sequences only and misses some clones. Where compared with another copy, unresolved V genes explain less than half of these, and the others have no known cause. The DNA was the basis for D and trimming; V, J and clone size are from that table. The sample table lists 95,000 to 150,000 clones, 70% to 80% of them with a count of one. Of the sample, approximately 35% is held by the ten largest clones.

Collaborating institutions collected whole blood in K2EDTA tubes following their own protocols. For TCRbeta analysis, collaborator samples were shipped as frozen whole blood, as isolated PBMCs, or as DNA extracted from either sample type. This clonotype was sampled from a man aged 40-49 years with active or convalescent COVID-19. The material sequenced was peripheral blood. The V and J genes are TRBV5-1 and TRBJ1-1; a stretch of 8 junction bases matches TRBD1. CDR3 protein: CASSGGTGNTEAFF. The sequenced DNA is TGCGCCAGCAGCGGTGGGACAGGGAACACTGAAGCTTTCTTT.